This note documents a single T cell receptor beta chain sequence. These data originate in a study of control samples from healthy donors and cancer patients. This CDR3 is 16 amino acids long. Germline lookup yields CDR1 SGHNT and CDR2 YYREEE (reference sequence). Trimming took off 4 bases at V and 0 bases at J, with 11 bases between the two ends. TCRdb's copy holds only in-frame clones and misses some; the assay was immunoSEQ multiplex PCR. The table has around 100,000 clones, roughly 89% seen once; the top ten hold about 3%. This chain uses TRBV5-4 with TRBJ1-6; D not certain. Material for sequencing was blood. This clonotype was sampled from a human donor in good health. The donor label of this sample is uncertain. CDR3 nucleotides: TGTGCCAGCAGCAGCAGTCTGAGCTCCTATAATTCACCCCTCCACTTT. This translates into CASSSSLSSYNSPLHF.